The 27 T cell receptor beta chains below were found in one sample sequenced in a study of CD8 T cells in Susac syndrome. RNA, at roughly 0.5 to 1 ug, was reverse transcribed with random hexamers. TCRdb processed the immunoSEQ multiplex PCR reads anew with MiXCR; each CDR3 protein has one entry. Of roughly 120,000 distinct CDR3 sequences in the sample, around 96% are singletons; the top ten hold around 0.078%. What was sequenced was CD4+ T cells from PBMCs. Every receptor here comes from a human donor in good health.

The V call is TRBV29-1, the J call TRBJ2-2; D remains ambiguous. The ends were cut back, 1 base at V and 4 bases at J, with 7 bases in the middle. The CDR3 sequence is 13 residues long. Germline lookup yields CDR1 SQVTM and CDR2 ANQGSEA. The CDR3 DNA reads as TGCAGCGTTGAAGGTTTGGCCACCGGGGAGCTGTTTTTT. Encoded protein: CSVEGLATGELFF.

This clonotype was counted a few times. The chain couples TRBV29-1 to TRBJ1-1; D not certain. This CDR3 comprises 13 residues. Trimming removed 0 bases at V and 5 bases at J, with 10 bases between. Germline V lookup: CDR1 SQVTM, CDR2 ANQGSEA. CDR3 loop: CSVEDLEVTEAFF. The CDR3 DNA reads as TGCAGCGTTGAAGATCTAGAGGTTACTGAAGCTTTCTTT.

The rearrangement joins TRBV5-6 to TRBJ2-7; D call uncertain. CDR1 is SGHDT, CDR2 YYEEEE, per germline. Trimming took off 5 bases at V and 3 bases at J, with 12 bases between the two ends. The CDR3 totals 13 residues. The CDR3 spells CASSNPNSYEQYF. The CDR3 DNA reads TGTGCCAGCAGTAACCCCAACAGCTACGAGCAGTACTTC.

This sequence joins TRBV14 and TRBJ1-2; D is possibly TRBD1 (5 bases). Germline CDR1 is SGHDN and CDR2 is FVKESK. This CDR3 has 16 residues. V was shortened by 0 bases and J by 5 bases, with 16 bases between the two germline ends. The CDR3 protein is CASSQDEGRRAYGYTF. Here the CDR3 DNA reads TGTGCCAGCAGCCAAGACGAGGGGCGGAGGGCTTATGGCTACACCTTC.

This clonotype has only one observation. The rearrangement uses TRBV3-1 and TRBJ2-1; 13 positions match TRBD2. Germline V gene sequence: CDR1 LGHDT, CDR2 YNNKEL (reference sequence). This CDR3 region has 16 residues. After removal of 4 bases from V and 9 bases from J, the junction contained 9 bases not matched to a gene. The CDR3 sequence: CASSLDTSGRAGEQFF. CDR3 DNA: TGTGCCAGCAGCCTAGATACTAGCGGGAGGGCCGGTGAGCAGTTCTTC.

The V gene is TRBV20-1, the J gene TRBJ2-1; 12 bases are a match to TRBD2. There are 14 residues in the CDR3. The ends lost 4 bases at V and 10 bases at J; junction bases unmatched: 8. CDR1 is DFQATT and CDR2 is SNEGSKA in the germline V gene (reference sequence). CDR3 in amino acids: CSAILAGGPQEQFF. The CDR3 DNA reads TGCAGTGCTATTCTAGCGGGAGGGCCTCAGGAGCAGTTCTTC.

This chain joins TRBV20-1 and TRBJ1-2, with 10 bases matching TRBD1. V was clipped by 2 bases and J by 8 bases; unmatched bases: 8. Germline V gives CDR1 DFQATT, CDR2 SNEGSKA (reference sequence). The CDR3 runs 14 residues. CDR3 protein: CSARLRDRGHGYTF. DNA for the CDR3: TGCAGTGCTAGACTGCGTGACAGGGGGCACGGCTACACCTTC.

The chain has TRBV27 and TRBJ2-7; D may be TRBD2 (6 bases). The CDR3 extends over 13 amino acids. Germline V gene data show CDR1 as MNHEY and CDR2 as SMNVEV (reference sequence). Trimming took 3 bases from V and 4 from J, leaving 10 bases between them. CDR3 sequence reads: CASSFEGGYEQYF. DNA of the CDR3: TGTGCCAGCAGTTTTGAGGGAGGATACGAGCAGTACTTC.

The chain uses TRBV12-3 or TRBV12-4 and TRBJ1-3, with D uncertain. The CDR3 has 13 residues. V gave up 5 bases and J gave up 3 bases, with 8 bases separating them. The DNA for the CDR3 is TGTGCCAGCAGTACGGCGCGTGGAAACACCATATATTTT. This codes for CASSTARGNTIYF.

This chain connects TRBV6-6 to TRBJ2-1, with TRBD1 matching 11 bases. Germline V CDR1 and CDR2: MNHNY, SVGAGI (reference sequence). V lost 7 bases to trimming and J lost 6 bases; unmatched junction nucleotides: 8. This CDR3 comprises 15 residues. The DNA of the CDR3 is TGTGCCAGCAACCGTCGGGGGACAGGGGGCAATGAGCAGTTCTTC. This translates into CASNRRGTGGNEQFF.

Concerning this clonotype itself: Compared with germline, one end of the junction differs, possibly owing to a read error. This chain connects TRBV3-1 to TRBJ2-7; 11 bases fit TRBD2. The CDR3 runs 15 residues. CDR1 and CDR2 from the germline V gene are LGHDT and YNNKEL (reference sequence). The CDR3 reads CASSRPTSGKYEQHF. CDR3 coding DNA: TGTGCCAGCAGCCGGCCGACTAGCGGGAAGTACGAGCAGCACTTC.

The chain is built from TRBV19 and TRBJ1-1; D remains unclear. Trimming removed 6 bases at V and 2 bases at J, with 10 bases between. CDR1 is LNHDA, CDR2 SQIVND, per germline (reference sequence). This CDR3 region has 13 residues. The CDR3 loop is CASREVSNTEAFF. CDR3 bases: TGTGCCAGTAGGGAGGTTTCAAACACTGAAGCTTTCTTT.

The CDR3 bases are TGTGCCAGCACCATTGGCGGGACTAGCTCCTACGAGCAGTACTTC. Protein sequence: CASTIGGTSSYEQYF. The chain employs TRBV2 and TRBJ2-7; 8 nucleotides line up with TRBD2. The CDR3 runs 15 residues. Per germline, CDR1 SNHLY and CDR2 FYNNEI. With 7 bases clipped from V and 0 bases from J, the junction kept 8 bases outside the gene matches.

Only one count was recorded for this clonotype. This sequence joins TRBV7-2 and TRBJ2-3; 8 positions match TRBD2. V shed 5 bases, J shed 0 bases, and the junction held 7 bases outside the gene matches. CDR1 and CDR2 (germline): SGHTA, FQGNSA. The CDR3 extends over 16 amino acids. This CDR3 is CASSLGGRTSTDTQYF. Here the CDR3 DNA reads TGTGCCAGCAGCCTCGGCGGGAGGACTAGCACAGATACGCAGTATTTT.

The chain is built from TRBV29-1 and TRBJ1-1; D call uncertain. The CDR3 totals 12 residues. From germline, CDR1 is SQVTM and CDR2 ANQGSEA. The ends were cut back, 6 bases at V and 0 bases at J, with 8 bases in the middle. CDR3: CSVSYLNTEAFF. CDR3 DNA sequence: TGCAGCGTATCCTACTTGAACACTGAAGCTTTCTTT.

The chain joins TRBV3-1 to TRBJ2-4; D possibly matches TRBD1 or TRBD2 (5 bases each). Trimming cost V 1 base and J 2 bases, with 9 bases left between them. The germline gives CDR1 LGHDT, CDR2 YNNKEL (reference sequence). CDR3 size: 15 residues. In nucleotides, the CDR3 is TGTGCCAGCAGCCAAGGGGGGAGTACCAAAAACATTCAGTACTTC. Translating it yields CASSQGGSTKNIQYF.

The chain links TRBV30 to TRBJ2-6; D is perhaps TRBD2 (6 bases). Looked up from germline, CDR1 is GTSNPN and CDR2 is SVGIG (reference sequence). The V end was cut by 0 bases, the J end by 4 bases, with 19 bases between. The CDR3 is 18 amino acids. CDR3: CAWSVPSVINRGANVLTF. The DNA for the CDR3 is TGTGCCTGGAGTGTACCTAGCGTCATCAACAGGGGGGCCAACGTCCTGACTTTC.

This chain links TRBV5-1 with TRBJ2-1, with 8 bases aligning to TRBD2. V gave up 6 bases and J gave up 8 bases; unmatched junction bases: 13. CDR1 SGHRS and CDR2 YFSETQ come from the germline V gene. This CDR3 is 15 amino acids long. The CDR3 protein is CASTLEIAGYDEQFF. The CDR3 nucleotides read TGCGCCAGCACCCTCGAGATAGCGGGATACGATGAGCAGTTCTTC.

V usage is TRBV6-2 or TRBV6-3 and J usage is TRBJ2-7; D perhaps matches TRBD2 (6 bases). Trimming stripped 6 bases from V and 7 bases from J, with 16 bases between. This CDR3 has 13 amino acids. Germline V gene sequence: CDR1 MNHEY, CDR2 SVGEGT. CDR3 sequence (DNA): TGTGCCAGCAGACCTGGAGGGGTCTCAGAGCAGTACTTC. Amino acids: CASRPGGVSEQYF.

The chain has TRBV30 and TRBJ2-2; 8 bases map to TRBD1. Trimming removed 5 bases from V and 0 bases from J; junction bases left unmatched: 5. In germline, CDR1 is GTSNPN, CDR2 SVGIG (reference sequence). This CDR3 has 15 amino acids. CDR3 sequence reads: CAWDQGAANTGELFF. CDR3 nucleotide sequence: TGTGCCTGGGACCAGGGGGCCGCGAACACCGGGGAGCTGTTTTTT.

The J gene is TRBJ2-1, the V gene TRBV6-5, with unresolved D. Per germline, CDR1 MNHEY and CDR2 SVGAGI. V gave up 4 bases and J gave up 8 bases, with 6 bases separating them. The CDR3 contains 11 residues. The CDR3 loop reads CASSFDYEQFF. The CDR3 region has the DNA TGTGCCAGCAGTTTTGACTATGAGCAGTTCTTC.

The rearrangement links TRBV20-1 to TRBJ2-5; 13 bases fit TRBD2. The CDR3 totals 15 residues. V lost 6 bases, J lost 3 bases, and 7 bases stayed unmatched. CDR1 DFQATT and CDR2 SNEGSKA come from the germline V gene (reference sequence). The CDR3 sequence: CSARGLAGPKETQYF. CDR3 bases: TGCAGTGCGAGGGGACTAGCGGGACCGAAAGAGACCCAGTACTTC.

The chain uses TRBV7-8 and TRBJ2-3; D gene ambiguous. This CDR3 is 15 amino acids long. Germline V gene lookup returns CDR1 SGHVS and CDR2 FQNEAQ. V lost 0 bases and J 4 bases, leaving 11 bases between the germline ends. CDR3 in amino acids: CASSLAAITPDTQYF. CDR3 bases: TGTGCCAGCAGCTTAGCGGCAATAACACCAGATACGCAGTATTTT. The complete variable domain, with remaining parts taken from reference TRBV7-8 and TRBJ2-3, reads GAGVSQSPRYKVAKRGQDVALRCDPISGHVSLFWYQQALGQGPEFLTYFQNEAQLDKSGLPSDRFFAERPEGSVSTLKIQRTQQEDSAVYLCASSLAAITPDTQYFGPGTRLTVL.

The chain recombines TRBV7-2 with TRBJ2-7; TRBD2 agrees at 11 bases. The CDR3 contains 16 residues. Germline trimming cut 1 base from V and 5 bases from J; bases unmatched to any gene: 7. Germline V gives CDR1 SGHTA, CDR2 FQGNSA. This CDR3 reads CASSLVGTSGSHEQYF. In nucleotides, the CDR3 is TGTGCCAGCAGCTTAGTGGGTACTAGCGGGAGCCACGAGCAGTACTTC. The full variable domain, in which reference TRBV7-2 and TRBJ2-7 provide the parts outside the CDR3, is GAGVSQSPSNKVTEKGKDVELRCDPISGHTALYWYRQSLGQGLEFLIYFQGNSAPDKSGLPSDRFSAERTGGSVSTLTIQRTQQEDSAVYLCASSLVGTSGSHEQYFGPGTRLTVT.

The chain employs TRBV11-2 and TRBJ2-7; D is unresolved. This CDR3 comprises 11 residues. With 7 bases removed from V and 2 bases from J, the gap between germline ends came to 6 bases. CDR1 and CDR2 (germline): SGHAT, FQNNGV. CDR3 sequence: CASTPAYEQYF. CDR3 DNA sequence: TGTGCCAGCACGCCCGCCTACGAGCAGTACTTC.

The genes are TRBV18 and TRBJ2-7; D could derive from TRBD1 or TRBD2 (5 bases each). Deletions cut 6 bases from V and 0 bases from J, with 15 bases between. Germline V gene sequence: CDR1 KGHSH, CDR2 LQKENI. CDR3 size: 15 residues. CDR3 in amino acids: CASSRFRDASYEQYF. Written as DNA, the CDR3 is TGTGCCAGCTCGCGGTTCCGGGACGCCTCCTACGAGCAGTACTTC. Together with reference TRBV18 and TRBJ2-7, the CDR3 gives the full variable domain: NAGVMQNPRHLVRRRGQEARLRCSPMKGHSHVYWYRQLPEEGLKFMVYLQKENIIDESGMPKERFSAEFPKEGPSILRIQQVVRGDSAAYFCASSRFRDASYEQYFGPGTRLTVT.

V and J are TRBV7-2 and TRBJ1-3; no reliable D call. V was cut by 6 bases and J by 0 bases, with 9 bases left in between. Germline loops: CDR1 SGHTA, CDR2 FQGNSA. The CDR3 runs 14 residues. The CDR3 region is CASRERASGNTIYF. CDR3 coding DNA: TGTGCCAGCAGGGAACGAGCCTCTGGAAACACCATATATTTT.